This TCR beta chain came from a study of T cells in Graves' hyperthyroidism and ophthalmopathy. RNA transcripts were the template for amplifying TCR beta CDR3 regions. First-round RT-PCR targeting the TCR CDR3 was performed with the HTBI primer set. Each CDR3 protein gets one entry after TCRdb re-called the multiplex PCR reads with MiXCR. The sample records some 150,000 distinct CDR3 sequences, around 20% being singletons. The patients, who ranged from 18 to 65 in age, presented with newly diagnosed hyperthyroidism lasting under 2 months. Trimming removed 1 base from V and 5 bases from J, with 8 bases in between. The CDR3 loop spans 13 amino acids. Germline CDR1 is LGHNT and CDR2 is FRNRAP.

The V and J genes are TRBV12-5 and TRBJ1-1; D might be TRBD1 (6 bases). The sequenced sample consisted of blood. The receptor comes from a woman aged 45-65 years with Graves' hyperthyroidism that later progressed to Graves' ophthalmopathy. Here the CDR3 DNA reads TGTGCTAGTGGTTTGGGAGGGGGAACTGAAGCTTTCTTT. Translated: CASGLGGGTEAFF.